This T cell receptor beta chain is drawn from a study of blood T cell repertoires in COVID-19. Study as a whole: Nucleic acid was either cDNA or gDNA, and it came from T cells, B-cell-depleted T cells, or PBMCs.

The Seattle patients, enrolled during active infection, were followed longitudinally. Assay used: immunoSEQ multiplex PCR; TCRdb lists only in-frame clones, some missing. The sample contains around 430,000 clones, 70% to 90% of which appear only once. The germline CDR1 and CDR2 sequences are SGDLS and YYNGEE. There are 17 residues in the CDR3. V shed 4 bases and J 0 bases; nucleotides not matched to a gene: 11. The rearrangement uses TRBV9 and TRBJ1-2, with TRBD1 matching 8 bases. This clonotype was sampled from a woman aged 45-60 years with COVID-19, enrolled during active disease. The specimen was peripheral blood. The CDR3 protein is CASSQKGQADANYGYTF. Here the CDR3 DNA reads TGTGCCAGCAGCCAGAAGGGACAGGCCGATGCTAACTATGGCTACACCTTC.